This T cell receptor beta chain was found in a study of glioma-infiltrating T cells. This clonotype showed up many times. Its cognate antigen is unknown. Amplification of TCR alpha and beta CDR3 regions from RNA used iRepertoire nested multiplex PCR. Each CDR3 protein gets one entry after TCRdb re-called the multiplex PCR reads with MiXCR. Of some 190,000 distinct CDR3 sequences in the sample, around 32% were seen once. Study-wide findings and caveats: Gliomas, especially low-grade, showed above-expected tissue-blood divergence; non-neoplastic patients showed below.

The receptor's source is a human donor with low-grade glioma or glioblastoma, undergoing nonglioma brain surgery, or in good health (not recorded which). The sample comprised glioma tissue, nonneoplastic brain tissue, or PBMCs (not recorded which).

CDR3 residues: CASSLIQEGYGYTF. The CDR3 nucleotides read TGTGCCAGCAGTTTGATACAGGAGGGCTATGGCTACACCTTC. The V gene is TRBV28, the J gene TRBJ1-2; the D gene is possibly TRBD1 (5 bases). V lost 3 bases and J lost 4, with 12 bases in between. This CDR3 has 14 residues. CDR1 MDHEN and CDR2 SYDVKM come from the germline V gene.